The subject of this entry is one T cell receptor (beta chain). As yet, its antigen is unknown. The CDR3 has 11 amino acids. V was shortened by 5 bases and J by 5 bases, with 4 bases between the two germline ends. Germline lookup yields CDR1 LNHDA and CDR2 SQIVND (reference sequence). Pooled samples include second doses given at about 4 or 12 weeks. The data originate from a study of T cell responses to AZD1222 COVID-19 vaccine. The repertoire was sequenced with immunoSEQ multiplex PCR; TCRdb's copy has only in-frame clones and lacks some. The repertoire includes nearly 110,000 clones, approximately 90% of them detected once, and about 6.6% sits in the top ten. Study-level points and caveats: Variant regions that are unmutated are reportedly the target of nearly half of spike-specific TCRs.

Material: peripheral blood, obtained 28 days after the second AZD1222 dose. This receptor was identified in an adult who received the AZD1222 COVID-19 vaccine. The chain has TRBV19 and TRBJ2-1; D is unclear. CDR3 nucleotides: TGTGCCAGTAGTGTAAACAATGAGCAGTTCTTC. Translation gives CASSVNNEQFF.